These T cell receptor beta chains were read from a single sample in a study of T cell changes during pregnancy in multiple sclerosis. Profiling relied on immunoSEQ multiplex PCR, and the TCRdb table lists in-frame clones only, not all of them. The table shows roughly 64,000 clones, with roughly 90% occurring only once. The sequencing used peripheral blood, collected in the second trimester of pregnancy. These receptor sequences come from a female donor with multiple sclerosis, enrolled in a pregnancy study. Each CDR3 is given with its conserved first and last residue. A D gene is named only where the DNA matches it firmly. Clone size, where shown, is once, few, many, or a class for clones that have expanded.

>TRBD1|12|TRBV29-1|-|TRBJ1-2
CSVDGTGPGYTF
TGCAGCGTTGATGGGACAGGGCCTGGCTACACCTTC
>TRBD1|14|TRBV19|-|TRBJ1-5
CASSIRDSNQPQHF
TGTGCCAGTAGTATCCGGGACAGTAATCAGCCCCAGCATTTT
>TRBD2|17|TRBV11-2|-|TRBJ2-3
CASSFRGSGGGTDTQYF
TGTGCCAGCAGCTTTAGGGGTAGCGGGGGGGGAACAGATACGCAGTATTTT
>-|16|TRBV5-1|-|TRBJ1-1
CASSLARQGLGTEAFF
TGCGCCAGCAGCTTGGCCCGGCAGGGGTTAGGCACTGAAGCTTTCTTT
>TRBD2|16|TRBV10-3|-|TRBJ2-1
CAISGGERGVYNEQFF
TGTGCCATCAGCGGCGGGGAGCGGGGGGTTTACAATGAGCAGTTCTTC
>-|15|TRBV18|-|TRBJ1-5
CASSPQGYNNQPQHF
TGTGCCAGCTCACCCCAGGGATACAACAATCAGCCCCAGCATTTT
>TRBD1|14|TRBV5-6|-|TRBJ1-5
CASSGDRDGGAQHF
TGTGCCAGCAGCGGGGACAGGGACGGTGGGGCCCAGCATTTT
>-|14|TRBV2|-|TRBJ2-7
CASSEQGSDYEQYF
TGTGCCAGCAGTGAACAGGGGTCTGACTACGAGCAGTACTTC
>-|14|TRBV11-2|-|TRBJ1-1
CASSSLGREAEAFF
TGTGCCAGCAGCTCCCTGGGGAGAGAGGCTGAAGCTTTCTTT
>TRBD2|16|TRBV5-6|-|TRBJ2-1
CASSPTGGTSYNEQFF
TGTGCCAGCAGCCCCACGGGGGGAACCTCCTACAATGAGCAGTTCTTC
>TRBD1|15|TRBV6-5|-|TRBJ1-2
CASSFWARGLGGYTF
TGTGCCAGCAGTTTTTGGGCCAGGGGGCTGGGTGGCTACACCTTC
>TRBD1|15|TRBV5-4|once|TRBJ2-5
CASSSLQGAGETQYF
TGTGCCAGCAGCTCCCTACAGGGGGCGGGGGAGACCCAGTACTTC
>TRBD2|15|TRBV10-3|medium-sized|TRBJ2-1
CAISEPGGHYNEQFF
TGTGCCATCAGTGAGCCGGGGGGGCACTACAATGAGCAGTTCTTC
>-|16|TRBV5-4|-|TRBJ2-5
CASSLDQRRILETQYF
TGTGCCAGCAGCTTGGATCAGCGGAGGATTCTAGAGACCCAGTACTTC
>-|12|TRBV15|-|TRBJ2-5
CATSIGWETQYF
TGTGCCACCAGCATCGGTTGGGAGACCCAGTACTTC
>TRBD2|16|TRBV29-1|-|TRBJ2-5
CSVALGGSGEWETQYF
TGCAGCGTCGCACTGGGGGGTAGCGGGGAATGGGAGACCCAGTACTTC
>TRBD2|14|TRBV5-4|-|TRBJ2-5
CASSERGGAETQYF
TGTGCCAGCAGCGAGCGGGGGGGAGCAGAGACCCAGTACTTC
>-|14|TRBV19|-|TRBJ2-3
CASSRRASTDTQYF
TGTGCCAGTAGTAGGCGGGCTAGCACAGATACGCAGTATTTT
>-|14|TRBV4-3|-|TRBJ2-3
CASSQLTGTDTQYF
TGCGCCAGCAGCCAATTGACAGGCACAGATACGCAGTATTTT
>TRBD1|14|TRBV30|once|TRBJ1-2
CAWSHTGGYYGYTF
TGTGCCTGGAGTCATACAGGGGGTTACTATGGCTACACCTTC
>TRBD1|13|TRBV14|-|TRBJ1-2
CASSPRQGDGYTF
TGTGCCAGCAGCCCCCGACAGGGGGATGGCTACACCTTC
>-|16|TRBV12-2|-|TRBJ1-2
CASRTLGTGANYGYTF
TGTGCAAGTCGAACTCTGGGGACAGGGGCTAACTATGGCTACACCTTC
>-|12|TRBV19|-|TRBJ1-2
CASRRLTYGYTF
TGTGCCAGTAGGCGGTTAACCTATGGCTACACCTTC
>-|12|TRBV19|-|TRBJ2-5
CASSMTGETQYF
TGTGCCAGTAGTATGACGGGGGAGACCCAGTACTTC
>-|13|TRBV7-9|-|TRBJ1-1
CASSLVKATEAFF
TGTGCCAGCAGCTTAGTAAAGGCGACAGAAGCTTTCTTT
>TRBD1|15|TRBV7-2|few|TRBJ1-5
CASSYDRGTHQPQHF
TGTGCCAGCAGCTACGACAGGGGCACCCATCAGCCCCAGCATTTT
>TRBD1|14|TRBV6-5|-|TRBJ1-6
CASSRTGNGSPLHF
TGTGCCAGCAGTCGGACAGGGAATGGATCACCCCTCCACTTT
>-|13|TRBV7-9|-|TRBJ1-2
CASSLAPRDGYTF
TGTGCCAGCAGCTTAGCCCCTCGCGATGGCTACACCTTC